This TCR beta chain came from a study of T cells in Graves' hyperthyroidism and ophthalmopathy. Study outcomes and limitations: Ophthalmopathy, which appeared later, was predicted by the model a median roughly 6.6 months before onset. Also found in blood were most expanded thyroid clonotypes above 0.001.

Authors of the study amplified TCR beta CDR3 regions from RNA transcripts. TCR CDR3 underwent first-round RT-PCR with the HTBI primer set. Using its own MiXCR run on the multiplex PCR reads, TCRdb lists one record per CDR3 protein. Of under 450,000 distinct CDR3 sequences in the sample, more than 15% are singletons; the top ten hold around an eighth. This CDR3 has 15 residues. CDR1 and CDR2 (germline): SGHAT, FQNNGV. V was clipped by 1 base and J by 10 bases, with 17 bases between them. This clonotype has at least ten counts. Its antigen is not known. The chain employs TRBV11-2 and TRBJ2-1; D might be TRBD2 (6 bases). Specimen: blood. The clonotype originates from a woman under 30 with Graves' hyperthyroidism. The CDR3 here is CASSLVGGGGSEQFF. CDR3 in DNA: TGTGCCAGCAGCTTAGTCGGTGGCGGAGGGAGCGAGCAGTTCTTC.